This T cell receptor beta chain was retrieved from a study of PD-1 blockade in classical Hodgkin lymphoma. This CDR3 is 14 amino acids long. Germline V gives CDR1 SEHNR, CDR2 FQNEAQ (reference sequence). V was pared by 5 bases and J by 2 bases, with 11 bases between. This clone occurred once. This table comes from immunoSEQ multiplex PCR, and its TCRdb copy is limited to in-frame clones, with some not included. The sample records about 93,000 clones, roughly 81% being singletons. Every one of the patients relapsed after autologous stem cell transplantation (brentuximab vedotin exposure was variable). The rearrangement links TRBV7-9 to TRBJ2-3; D may correspond to TRBD1 or TRBD2 (5 bases each). This TCR was recovered from a human donor with classical Hodgkin lymphoma. The sample here was peripheral blood mononuclear cells (PBMCs), taken before the second cycle of nivolumab. This chain's CDR3 is CASSAPGPTDTQYF. DNA for the CDR3: TGTGCCAGCAGCGCACCGGGACCCACAGATACGCAGTATTTT. The whole variable domain, remainder taken from reference TRBV7-9 and TRBJ2-3, is DTGVSQNPRHKITKRGQNVTFRCDPISEHNRLYWYRQTLGQGPEFLTYFQNEAQLEKSRLLSDRFSAERPKGSFSTLEIQRTEQGDSAMYLCASSAPGPTDTQYFGPGTRLTVL.